These 19 T cell receptor beta chains came from one sample sequenced in a study of blood T cell repertoires in COVID-19. Some clones are missing from TCRdb's copy, which holds only in-frame ones; the method was immunoSEQ multiplex PCR. The sample records approximately 250,000 clones, over 75% being singletons. The material sequenced was peripheral blood. The receptors were gathered from a human donor in a cohort sampled during active COVID-19.

The chain uses TRBV3-1 (or the pseudogene TRBV3-2) and TRBJ2-3; D is undetermined. This CDR3 contains 14 residues. V lost 4 bases, J lost 4 bases, and 12 bases lay in between. The germline gives CDR1 LGHDT, CDR2 YNNKEL (reference sequence). The CDR3 protein is CASSPVNRADTQYF. CDR3 DNA: TGTGCCAGCAGCCCAGTCAACCGGGCAGATACGCAGTATTTT.

This chain joins TRBV4-1 and TRBJ1-4, with 10 nucleotides matching TRBD1. Germline V gene lookup returns CDR1 MGHRA and CDR2 YSYEKL. Unmatched junction bases numbered 5, after V lost 4 bases and J lost 6 bases. The CDR3 length is 15 residues. DNA of the CDR3: TGCGCCAGCAGCCCGACAGGGGGCGTTTATGAAAAACTGTTTTTT. Protein sequence: CASSPTGGVYEKLFF.

The chain carries TRBV4-1 and TRBJ2-7, with D perhaps matching TRBD1 (6 bases). Germline V gene sequence: CDR1 MGHRA, CDR2 YSYEKL. This CDR3 has 14 amino acids. V was cut by 0 bases and J by 2 bases, with 8 bases left in between. CDR3: CASSQDGTTYEQYF. The CDR3 bases are TGCGCCAGCAGCCAAGATGGGACAACCTACGAGCAGTACTTC.

The chain recombines TRBV6-4 with TRBJ1-1, with D unclear. Trimming took off 4 bases at V and 0 bases at J, with 9 bases between the two ends. This CDR3 has 14 residues. Germline V gene sequence: CDR1 MRHNA, CDR2 SNTAGT. CDR3 amino acids: CASSVTLLNTEAFF. DNA of the CDR3: TGTGCCAGCAGTGTAACATTATTGAACACTGAAGCTTTCTTT.

The chain is built from TRBV28 and TRBJ2-1, with 8 bases lining up with TRBD1. J gave up 4 bases and V 6 bases, and 8 bases lay outside the gene matches. The length of the CDR3 is 15 residues. CDR1 is MDHEN and CDR2 is SYDVKM in the germline V gene. The CDR3 loop reads CASSYHRGLYNEQFF. In DNA, the CDR3 is TGTGCCAGCAGCTACCACAGGGGGTTATACAATGAGCAGTTCTTC.

This sequence joins TRBV7-2 and TRBJ2-3; the match to TRBD2 covers 9 bases. Germline V lookup: CDR1 SGHTA, CDR2 FQGNSA. V trimming: 7 bases; J trimming: 2 bases; junction bases outside the gene matches: 7. The CDR3 is made up of 15 amino acids. CDR3 region: CASTPQRGDTDTQYF. The CDR3 coding sequence is TGTGCCAGCACCCCGCAGCGGGGGGACACAGATACGCAGTATTTT.

The V call is TRBV19, the J call TRBJ1-1; 10 bases are shared with TRBD1. Trimming cost V 7 bases and J 5 bases; bases outside gene matches: 10. The germline V gene has CDR1 LNHDA and CDR2 SQIVND (reference sequence). This CDR3 is built from 15 residues. The CDR3 spells CASKTDRGHGTEAFF. The CDR3 nucleotides are TGTGCCAGTAAAACAGACAGGGGGCACGGGACTGAAGCTTTCTTT.

J is TRBJ2-3 and V is TRBV1; the table's D call, TRBD2, was not checked against the DNA. TRBV1 is noted as a pseudogene. The length of the CDR3 is 14 residues. The CDR3 DNA reads TGCACCAGCAGCCATCGACTTCGCACAGATACGCAGTATTTT. This encodes CTSSHRLRTDTQYF.

The V call is TRBV9, the J call TRBJ2-1, with a weak D call TRBD1 (5 bases). V was clipped by 0 bases and J by 4 bases, with 11 bases between them. The germline V gene encodes CDR1 SGDLS and CDR2 YYNGEE. This CDR3 has 15 amino acids. The CDR3 region has the DNA TGTGCCAGCAGCGTAGTTCAGGGAAAGTACAATGAGCAGTTCTTC. Translated: CASSVVQGKYNEQFF.

This chain uses TRBV4-3 with TRBJ2-7; D gene ambiguous. This CDR3 region has 14 residues. V was cut by 0 bases and J by 2 bases, with 8 bases left in between. Germline CDR1 LGHNA, CDR2 YSLEER. The CDR3 DNA is TGCGCCAGCAGCCAAGAAGTCAGAACCTACGAGCAGTACTTC. This encodes CASSQEVRTYEQYF.

This chain connects TRBV11-3 to TRBJ2-1, with D tentatively TRBD2 (7 bases). Germline V gene data show CDR1 as SGHNT and CDR2 as YENEEA. Trimming stripped 5 bases from V and 7 bases from J, with 18 bases between. This CDR3 has 15 amino acids. This CDR3 reads CASSREGGFMNEQFF. In DNA, the CDR3 is TGTGCCAGCAGCCGAGAGGGGGGGTTTATGAATGAGCAGTTCTTC.

The chain couples TRBV21-1 to TRBJ1-4; TRBD1, as called in the table, went unchecked against the DNA. TRBV21-1 is given as a pseudogene. This CDR3 spans 14 amino acids. The CDR3 spells CASISDRTNEKLFF. CDR3 coding DNA: TGTGCCAGCATCTCCGACAGGACTAATGAAAAACTGTTTTTT.

This chain connects TRBV28 to TRBJ1-1, with D perhaps matching TRBD1 (5 bases). The CDR3 is made up of 14 amino acids. From germline, CDR1 is MDHEN and CDR2 SYDVKM. V dropped 11 bases and J dropped 7 bases, with 23 bases sitting between them. The CDR3 here is CASGLTAFSGEAFF. In nucleotides, the CDR3 is TGTGCCTCGGGACTGACGGCGTTCTCAGGTGAAGCTTTCTTT.

The CDR3 is CSVARDSYEQYF. CDR3 DNA sequence: TGCAGCGTTGCCAGGGATTCCTACGAGCAGTACTTC. The chain carries TRBV29-1 and TRBJ2-7; tentative D call: TRBD1 (5 bases). In germline, CDR1 is SQVTM, CDR2 ANQGSEA. V was trimmed by 4 bases and J by 1 base, leaving 8 bases between them. The CDR3 totals 12 residues.

In its sample, this clone was seen once. This chain connects TRBV3-1 (or the pseudogene TRBV3-2) to TRBJ1-4; no reliable D call. CDR3 length: 15 amino acids. Looked up from germline, CDR1 is LGHDT and CDR2 is YNNKEL (reference sequence). The ends were cut back, 4 bases at V and 1 base at J, with 10 bases in the middle. Here the CDR3 reads CASSLHSKTNEKLFF. Written as DNA, the CDR3 is TGTGCCAGCAGCCTTCACAGTAAAACTAATGAAAAACTGTTTTTT.

The V gene is TRBV19, the J gene TRBJ1-2, with a possible D match to TRBD1 (5 bases). The CDR3 is 15 residues long. Between the trimmed V and J ends, which lost 7 bases and 2 bases, there was a span of 17 bases. Germline CDR1 and CDR2: LNHDA and SQIVND (reference sequence). The CDR3: CASTSPGGQNYGYTF. Written as DNA, the CDR3 is TGTGCCAGTACCTCTCCGGGAGGACAAAACTATGGCTACACCTTC. Combining the CDR3 with reference TRBV19 and TRBJ1-2 gives the whole variable domain DGGITQSPKYLFRKEGQNVTLSCEQNLNHDAMYWYRQDPGQGLRLIYYSQIVNDFQKGDIAEGYSVSREKKESFPLTVTSAQKNPTAFYLCASTSPGGQNYGYTFGSGTRLTVV.

This chain links TRBV6-1 with TRBJ1-2; TRBD1 is a possible D gene (5 bases). V was clipped by 8 bases and J by 0 bases, with 13 bases between them. Germline-derived CDR1 and CDR2 are MNHNS and SASEGT. This CDR3 has 14 residues. The CDR3 loop is CASSRGLTNYGYTF. DNA of the CDR3: TGTGCCAGCTCTAGGGGACTCACTAACTATGGCTACACCTTC.

V gene TRBV19 combines with J gene TRBJ2-1; 11 bases align to TRBD2. V trimming: 10 bases; J trimming: 1 base; junction bases outside the gene matches: 6. The CDR3 totals 15 residues. The germline V gene has CDR1 LNHDA and CDR2 SQIVND (reference sequence). The CDR3 spells CATGTSGNSYNEQFF. The CDR3, as DNA: TGTGCCACCGGGACTAGCGGTAATTCCTACAATGAGCAGTTCTTC. Based on the CDR3 plus reference TRBV19 and TRBJ2-1, the full variable domain is DGGITQSPKYLFRKEGQNVTLSCEQNLNHDAMYWYRQDPGQGLRLIYYSQIVNDFQKGDIAEGYSVSREKKESFPLTVTSAQKNPTAFYLCATGTSGNSYNEQFFGPGTRLTVL.

The gene calls are TRBV21-1 and TRBJ1-5; the DNA was not compared with TRBD1, the D call given in the table. TRBV21-1 is flagged as a pseudogene. The CDR3 sequence is 17 residues long. The CDR3 DNA follows: TGTGCCAGCAGCAAAGGGAAAGGGGGAGCCCACGAACAGCCCCAGCATTTT. Protein: CASSKGKGGAHEQPQHF.